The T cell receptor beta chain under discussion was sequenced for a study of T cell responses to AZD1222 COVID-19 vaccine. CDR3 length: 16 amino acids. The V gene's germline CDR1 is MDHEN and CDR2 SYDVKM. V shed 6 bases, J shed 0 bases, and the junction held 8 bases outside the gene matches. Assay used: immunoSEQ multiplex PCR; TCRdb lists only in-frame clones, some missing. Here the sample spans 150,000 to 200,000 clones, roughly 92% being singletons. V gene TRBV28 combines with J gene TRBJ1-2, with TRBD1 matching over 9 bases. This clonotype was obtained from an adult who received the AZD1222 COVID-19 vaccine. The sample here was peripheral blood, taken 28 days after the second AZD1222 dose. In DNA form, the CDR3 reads TGTGCCAGCAGAACCGGGACAGGGACGCCTAACTATGGCTACACCTTC. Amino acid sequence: CASRTGTGTPNYGYTF.